Given below is one TCR beta chain in context. Its antigen is as yet unknown. The data stem from a study of T-cell reconstitution after alpha-beta-depleted transplantation in children. The study's findings and limits: T-cell numbers and diversity, one year after transplant, stemmed largely from T cells that were newly produced. Surviving thymic progenitors and recipient T cells were the source of high TCRbeta diversity at day 60 in some patients. Reportedly, roughly two months post-transplant, alpha-beta T cells arose from several hundred expanded graft clones.

Preparation of the TCRbeta library involved a method that used unique molecular identifiers. TCRdb reanalysed the PCR reads using MiXCR and keeps one entry per CDR3 protein. The repertoire has over 400,000 distinct CDR3 sequences, roughly 43% of them found once; the top ten carry 25% to 30%. The germline gives CDR1 DFQATT, CDR2 SNEGSKA (reference sequence). The CDR3 consists of 12 residues. The germline V and J ends were trimmed by 6 bases and 4 bases, with 12 bases remaining between them. The clonotype originates from a girl aged 2 to 9 with aplastic anemia, due to receive a stem cell transplant. V gene TRBV20-1 combines with J gene TRBJ1-1; TRBD1 might be the D (6 bases). This specimen was PBMCs, taken before TCRalphabeta/CD19-depleted stem cell transplant. CDR3 in DNA: TGCAGTGCCATACAGGGTAGCACTGAAGCTTTCTTT. The encoded protein is CSAIQGSTEAFF.